One sample yielded the 8 T cell receptor beta chains listed below, sequenced in a study of OX40 agonist ivuxolimab in advanced cancers. The data were produced by immunoSEQ multiplex PCR, yet TCRdb's version contains in-frame clones alone and is incomplete. The sample holds 60,000 to 100,000 clones; more than 75% are singletons and the top ten take around 0.23%. The specimen was CD4+ or CD8+ T cells sorted from blood, collected in a trial of the OX40 agonist ivuxolimab. The receptor source for this set is an adult with an advanced solid tumor such as melanoma, head and neck, liver or kidney cancer.

The chain is built from TRBV5-8 and TRBJ2-7, with TRBD2 identical over 14 bases. V lost 4 bases and J lost 3; bases outside the gene matches: 3. Per the germline V gene, CDR1 is SGHTS and CDR2 is YDEGEE. This CDR3 has 15 residues. CDR3 sequence reads: CASSHGTSGSYEQYF. The CDR3, as DNA: TGTGCCAGCAGCCATGGGACTAGCGGGAGCTACGAGCAGTACTTC. Supplemented by reference TRBV5-8 and TRBJ2-7, the full variable domain reads EAGVTQSPTHLIKTRGQQATLRCSPISGHTSVYWYQQALGLGLQFLLWYDEGEERNRGNFPPRFSGRQFPNYSSELNVNALELEDSALYLCASSHGTSGSYEQYFGPGTRLTVT.

This clone was recorded only once. The chain uses TRBV5-1 and TRBJ2-4, with D perhaps being TRBD1 or TRBD2 (5 bases each). Germline values: CDR1 SGHRS, CDR2 YFSETQ. The CDR3 spans 15 residues. Between the trimmed V and J ends, which lost 4 bases and 0 bases, there was a span of 11 bases. CDR3 loop: CASSGNGGAKNIQYF. The CDR3 nucleotides are TGCGCCAGCAGCGGAAATGGGGGAGCCAAAAACATTCAGTACTTC.

Only a few counts were recorded for this clone. This chain joins TRBV9 and TRBJ2-7, with 8 bases lining up with TRBD2. This CDR3 region has 15 residues. V dropped 4 bases and J dropped 4; count of bases not matched to a gene: 10. Germline assignment: CDR1 SGDLS and CDR2 YYNGEE. CDR3 in amino acids: CASSRGGTEEYEQYF. DNA of the CDR3: TGTGCCAGCAGCCGGGGGGGGACCGAAGAATACGAGCAGTACTTC. Filled out from reference TRBV9 and TRBJ2-7, the complete variable domain reads DSGVTQTPKHLITATGQRVTLRCSPRSGDLSVYWYQQSLDQGLQFLIQYYNGEERAKGNILERFSAQQFPDLHSELNLSSLELGDSALYFCASSRGGTEEYEQYFGPGTRLTVT.

The J gene is TRBJ2-3, the V gene TRBV11-3; possibly TRBD1 or TRBD2 for D (6 bases each). V lost 5 bases to trimming and J lost 4 bases, with 13 bases between them. The CDR3 consists of 14 residues. Per germline, CDR1 SGHNT and CDR2 YENEEA. The CDR3 region is CASSRGEYADTQYF. The DNA of the CDR3 is TGTGCCAGCAGCAGGGGGGAGTATGCAGATACGCAGTATTTT.

This clone was observed a single time. The gene calls are TRBV19 and TRBJ1-3, with a tentative D call TRBD1 (5 bases). The CDR3 has 14 residues. V lost 7 bases and J 0 bases, leaving 10 bases between the germline ends. Germline V gene sequence: CDR1 LNHDA, CDR2 SQIVND (reference sequence). The CDR3 spells CASTGTDSGNTIYF. CDR3 coding DNA: TGTGCCAGTACCGGGACGGACTCTGGAAACACCATATATTTT.

The rearrangement uses TRBV4-2 and TRBJ2-3, with D perhaps TRBD1 (6 bases). Per the germline V gene, CDR1 is LGHNA and CDR2 is YNFKEQ. The CDR3 is made up of 13 amino acids. V was clipped by 3 bases and J by 4 bases, with 8 bases between them. CDR3 sequence reads: CASSQTGPDTQYF. CDR3 DNA: TGTGCCAGCAGCCAGACAGGACCAGATACGCAGTATTTT.

This clone was detected only a few times. The rearrangement joins TRBV9 to TRBJ1-2; D possibly corresponds to TRBD1 (6 bases). In germline, CDR1 is SGDLS, CDR2 YYNGEE. Trimming removed 0 bases at V and 4 bases at J, with 7 bases between. The CDR3 is made up of 13 amino acids. The CDR3 DNA reads TGTGCCAGCAGCGTAGTGACAGGCTATGGCTACACCTTC. Translated, it gives CASSVVTGYGYTF.

This chain links TRBV19 with TRBJ2-3; D gene unclear. Germline CDR1 is LNHDA and CDR2 is SQIVND (reference sequence). The CDR3 runs to 12 residues. V lost 4 bases, J lost 6 bases, and 8 bases lay in between. CDR3 coding DNA: TGTGCCAGTAGTAATCATGCCGATACGCAGTATTTT. Its translation is CASSNHADTQYF.